These 23 T cell receptor beta chains were all obtained from the same sample, sequenced in a study of CD8 T cells in ankylosing spondylitis. Points from the study as a whole: Characteristic of ankylosing spondylitis blood, it appeared, was a TCR beta motif comprising about eight highly homologous variants.

TCRdb called the 5' RACE reads again in MiXCR, with one record for every CDR3 protein. The sample gives 750,000 to 850,000 distinct CDR3 sequences, 10% to 15% of which show up once; 0.51% is in the top ten. The antigens these receptors bind are not known. The material sequenced was blood, either unsorted or a sorted T cell fraction (not recorded which). The source is a male donor with ankylosing spondylitis.

The chain combines TRBV7-8 with TRBJ2-3, with 8 bases matching TRBD1. The CDR3 spans 18 residues. V trimming: 4 bases; J trimming: 0 bases; junction bases outside the gene matches: 12. CDR1 and CDR2 (germline): SGHVS, FQNEAQ. Here the CDR3 reads CASSSRDRWISSTDTQYF. DNA of the CDR3: TGTGCCAGCAGCTCCCGGGACAGGTGGATATCTAGCACAGATACGCAGTATTTT.

This clonotype turned up a few times. This chain joins TRBV28 and TRBJ2-5, with a weak D call TRBD1 (7 bases). Germline-derived CDR1 and CDR2 are MDHEN and SYDVKM. The CDR3 is 15 residues long. Trimming removed 6 bases at V and 3 bases at J, with 17 bases between. The CDR3 loop is CASSHRGTVEETQYF. In nucleotides, the CDR3 is TGTGCCAGCAGCCACCGGGGGACAGTAGAAGAGACCCAGTACTTC.

The chain joins TRBV10-3 to TRBJ1-4; TRBD1 is a possible D gene (6 bases). The CDR3 extends over 17 amino acids. Germline V gene lookup returns CDR1 ENHRY and CDR2 SYGVKD. Trimming removed 10 bases from V and 3 bases from J, with 24 bases in between. CDR3 nucleotides: TGTGCCACCTTGGCTGCCGGGACGAGGGGGGCTAATGAAAAACTGTTTTTT. This encodes CATLAAGTRGANEKLFF.

This clonotype was seen a handful of times. The gene calls are TRBV10-3 and TRBJ2-7; D gene ambiguous. Trimming stripped 6 bases from V and 0 bases from J, with 12 bases between. CDR3 size: 14 residues. Germline V gene lookup returns CDR1 ENHRY and CDR2 SYGVKD. The CDR3 protein is CAIRGLLSSYEQYF. CDR3 nucleotides: TGTGCCATCAGAGGGCTCCTAAGCTCCTACGAGCAGTACTTC.

This clonotype was seen a few times. V usage is TRBV9 and J usage is TRBJ2-7; D may be TRBD1 or TRBD2 (5 bases each). The CDR3 is 15 residues long. V was shortened by 1 base and J by 3 bases, with 14 bases between the two germline ends. Germline values: CDR1 SGDLS, CDR2 YYNGEE. The CDR3 DNA follows: TGTGCCAGCAGCGTATCTTCACGGGGCTACTACGAGCAGTACTTC. It encodes CASSVSSRGYYEQYF.

The rearrangement links TRBV20-1 to TRBJ1-5; 7 nucleotides agree with TRBD1. Germline CDR1 reads DFQATT; CDR2 reads SNEGSKA (reference sequence). The CDR3 has 16 amino acids. The ends lost 3 bases at V and 0 bases at J; junction bases unmatched: 8. CDR3 region: CSASRNRGYSNQPQHF. The CDR3 DNA is TGCAGTGCTAGCAGAAACAGGGGTTATAGCAATCAGCCCCAGCATTTT.

The table lists this clonotype with many counts. The genes are TRBV5-1 and TRBJ2-3; 10 bases agree with TRBD2. Germline lookup yields CDR1 SGHRS and CDR2 YFSETQ. The trim removed 3 bases at V and 2 bases at J, leaving 3 bases unmatched. There are 15 residues in the CDR3. This CDR3 reads CASSWTSGTTDTQYF. The CDR3 DNA sequence: TGCGCCAGCAGCTGGACTAGCGGAACCACAGATACGCAGTATTTT.

This sequence joins TRBV12-3 or TRBV12-4 and TRBJ2-1; 12 bases map to TRBD2. Unmatched junction bases numbered 14, after V lost 5 bases and J lost 12 bases. The CDR3 is 16 amino acids. This chain's CDR3 is CASSSRTSGVGSGQFF. In DNA form, the CDR3 reads TGTGCCAGCAGTAGTAGGACTAGCGGGGTGGGTTCTGGGCAGTTCTTC.

The J gene is TRBJ1-2, the V gene TRBV27, with 8 bases aligning to TRBD1. Looked up from germline, CDR1 is MNHEY and CDR2 is SMNVEV (reference sequence). The CDR3 is 14 amino acids. The ends lost 5 bases at V and 5 bases at J; junction bases unmatched: 7. CDR3 in DNA: TGTGCCAGCAGTGCGGGACAGGCAGTTTATGGCTACACCTTC. Translated, it gives CASSAGQAVYGYTF.

This clonotype showed up just a few times. V and J are TRBV4-1 and TRBJ1-2; D ambiguous. CDR1 and CDR2 from the germline V gene are MGHRA and YSYEKL. With 4 bases removed from V and 2 bases from J, the gap between germline ends came to 14 bases. The CDR3 is 15 residues long. The CDR3 here is CASSRTALANYGYTF. CDR3 nucleotide sequence: TGCGCCAGCAGCCGGACGGCCCTTGCAAACTATGGCTACACCTTC.

This clonotype was seen a handful of times. The chain is built from TRBV7-2 and TRBJ2-5; D unclear. CDR3 length: 13 amino acids. V lost 5 bases, J lost 4 bases, and 11 bases lay in between. The germline CDR1 and CDR2 sequences are SGHTA and FQGNSA. The CDR3 bases are TGTGCCAGCAGCCCCGCCAGGAGAGAGACCCAGTACTTC. Its translation: CASSPARRETQYF.

The chain carries TRBV30 and TRBJ2-1; no clear D gene. This CDR3 is built from 11 residues. The germline V and J ends were trimmed by 0 bases and 10 bases, with 7 bases remaining between them. Germline V gives CDR1 GTSNPN, CDR2 SVGIG (reference sequence). In DNA, the CDR3 is TGTGCCTGGAGTGTATACGACGAGCAGTTCTTC. Its protein product is CAWSVYDEQFF.

The rearrangement joins TRBV19 to TRBJ2-3, with D possibly TRBD2 on 6 matching bases. The length of the CDR3 is 13 residues. CDR1 is LNHDA and CDR2 is SQIVND in the germline V gene (reference sequence). V lost 7 bases to trimming and J lost 0 bases, with 8 bases between them. CDR3 residues: CASTAGSTDTQYF. The CDR3 nucleotides are TGTGCCAGTACGGCGGGGAGCACAGATACGCAGTATTTT.

This clonotype occurred a few times. The rearrangement uses TRBV28 and TRBJ1-4; tentative D call: TRBD1 (6 bases). The CDR3 sequence is 13 residues long. Trimming removed 5 bases at V and 5 bases at J, with 9 bases between. Germline V gives CDR1 MDHEN, CDR2 SYDVKM. CDR3 sequence (DNA): TGTGCCAGCAGTGGGACACCCAATGAAAAACTGTTTTTT. It is translated as CASSGTPNEKLFF.

The chain carries TRBV7-2 and TRBJ2-2; 12 nucleotides agree with TRBD2. V shed 4 bases, J shed 10 bases, and the junction held 7 bases outside the gene matches. CDR1 and CDR2 from the germline V gene are SGHTA and FQGNSA. This CDR3 has 15 amino acids. The CDR3 DNA is TGTGCCAGCAGCTCGGGACTAGCGGGCGGACAGGAGCTGTTTTTT. Protein sequence: CASSSGLAGGQELFF.

The chain employs TRBV5-1 and TRBJ2-5; 8 bases line up with TRBD1. V trimming: 4 bases; J trimming: 13 bases; junction bases outside the gene matches: 9. Germline assignment: CDR1 SGHRS and CDR2 YFSETQ. This CDR3 has 12 residues. CDR3 sequence (DNA): TGCGCCAGCAGCACCCCGACAGGGGTATTGTACTTC. Translation: CASSTPTGVLYF. The complete variable domain, with remaining parts taken from reference TRBV5-1 and TRBJ2-5, reads KAGVTQTPRYLIKTRGQQVTLSCSPISGHRSVSWYQQTPGQGLQFLFEYFSETQRNKGNFPGRFSGRQFSNSRSEMNVSTLELGDSALYLCASSTPTGVLYFGPGTRLLVL.

This chain links TRBV7-2 with TRBJ2-3; D not resolved. V lost 2 bases to trimming and J lost 0 bases, with 9 bases between them. CDR3 size: 15 residues. The germline V gene has CDR1 SGHTA and CDR2 FQGNSA. In DNA form, the CDR3 reads TGTGCCAGCAGCTTATGGGCCCTAAGCACAGATACGCAGTATTTT. Translation gives CASSLWALSTDTQYF. The whole variable domain, filled in from reference TRBV7-2 and TRBJ2-3, reads GAGVSQSPSNKVTEKGKDVELRCDPISGHTALYWYRQSLGQGLEFLIYFQGNSAPDKSGLPSDRFSAERTGGSVSTLTIQRTQQEDSAVYLCASSLWALSTDTQYFGPGTRLTVL.

This clonotype was detected only a few times. At one end the junction does not follow the germline gene, possibly because of a read error. This chain links TRBV4-3 with TRBJ2-1, with D perhaps TRBD2 (6 bases). Per germline, CDR1 LGHNA and CDR2 YSLEER. This CDR3 has 13 amino acids. The CDR3 is CASSQDILRGVLF. In DNA form, the CDR3 reads TGCGCCAGCAGCCAAGATATATTGCGGGGCGTCCTCTTC.

In its sample, this clonotype was seen many times. The chain uses TRBV20-1 and TRBJ2-2, with TRBD1 identical over 8 bases. V gave up 5 bases and J gave up 3 bases; unmatched junction bases: 2. This CDR3 region has 13 residues. Germline V gene data show CDR1 as DFQATT and CDR2 as SNEGSKA (reference sequence). Here the CDR3 DNA reads TGCAGTGCTCCGGGACAGGACACCGGGGAGCTGTTTTTT. It encodes CSAPGQDTGELFF.

There are a few counts of this clonotype. The chain has TRBV5-1 and TRBJ2-1; 11 positions agree with TRBD2. In germline, CDR1 is SGHRS, CDR2 YFSETQ. V shed 3 bases and J 5 bases; nucleotides not matched to a gene: 16. This CDR3 spans 19 amino acids. Written as DNA, the CDR3 is TGCGCCAGCAGCTCCCCCTCTATAGCGGGGGGGCTAATTGACAATGAGCAGTTCTTC. Its protein is CASSSPSIAGGLIDNEQFF. Based on the CDR3 plus reference TRBV5-1 and TRBJ2-1, the full variable domain is KAGVTQTPRYLIKTRGQQVTLSCSPISGHRSVSWYQQTPGQGLQFLFEYFSETQRNKGNFPGRFSGRQFSNSRSEMNVSTLELGDSALYLCASSSPSIAGGLIDNEQFFGPGTRLTVL.

This clonotype has just a few counts. The chain employs TRBV7-2 and TRBJ2-6, with 8 bases aligning to TRBD2. The CDR3 length is 17 residues. The ends lost 0 bases at V and 0 bases at J; junction bases unmatched: 1. CDR1 and CDR2 from the germline V gene are SGHTA and FQGNSA. As DNA, the CDR3 is TGTGCCAGCAGCTTAGCTAGCGGGGTCTCTGGGGCCAACGTCCTGACTTTC. Its protein product is CASSLASGVSGANVLTF.

In this sample, this clonotype turned up a few times. The chain joins TRBV7-8 to TRBJ2-1, with D unclear. Germline CDR1 reads SGHVS; CDR2 reads FQNEAQ. The V end lost 4 bases, the J end lost 7 bases, and 8 bases lay between the germline ends. The CDR3 is made up of 12 amino acids. In nucleotides, the CDR3 is TGTGCCAGCAGCTCCGACTGGAATGAGCAGTTCTTC. It specifies CASSSDWNEQFF.

This clonotype was detected ten times or more. The V gene is TRBV6-5, the J gene TRBJ2-7, with D unclear. Trimming left V 2 bases short and J 1 base short, with 18 bases between. CDR3 size: 17 residues. Germline CDR1 and CDR2: MNHEY and SVGAGI. The CDR3 DNA follows: TGTGCCAGCAGTTACCGAACACGGGCAGGTTTATCCTACGAGCAGTACTTC. Its translation is CASSYRTRAGLSYEQYF.